This entry is about one T cell receptor (beta chain). There are many counts of this clonotype. No antigen is known for it. No much larger clone exists at a distance of one base, and base qualities are not known. cDNA synthesis used template-switch 5'RACE with a primer carrying a 10-nucleotide random unique molecular identifier tagging each TCR transcript. Each sequencing run produced over 160 million TCR-beta sequences covering 15-18 subjects. Total RNA was extracted with the RNeasy kit. TCR-beta VDJ regions were amplified with primers for the TCR constant region and the 5'RACE anchor, using the KAPA Real-time Library Amplification kit. A first PCR added sample indexes and Illumina adaptors, after which a second PCR increased the library yield. After purification with Ampure beads, the TCR product of roughly 650 bp was size-selected on a 2% E-gel SizeSelection system. Before pooling, libraries had their quality checked on a Bioanalyzer, their concentration measured with Qubit, and their quantity determined with the Kapa Library Quantification kit. An Illumina HiSeq 2500 was used to sequence the libraries paired-end at 2 x 150 bp. To increase sequence diversity, roughly 25-31% phiX was spiked into each library pool. The authors' pipeline ran thus. The quality-filtered reads were processed with the UMI-based MiGEC pipeline, whose error correction step removed more than 80% of the raw TCR sequences. VDJ genes were aligned to IMGT germline references, and each clonotype was defined by a unique CDR3 amino acid sequence together with V-J genes. Clonal expansion, Shannon diversity and CDR3 relatedness were evaluated with VDJtools (CalcPairwiseDistances, ClusterSamples), while phylogenetic trees were built in CLCbio workbench. A clone was classed as expanded if it had 8 or more unique UMIs, a cutoff based on coefficient-of-variation modelling across technical triplicates. Clones were called with MiXCR by TCRdb after fastp trimmed the public reads at Q25, and only in-frame beta chains were retained. Merged by CDR3 protein, the rows form single entries marked with the most common genes and DNA. TCRdb, not the authors, supplied the V and J calls. Recorded for this sample are some 66,000 distinct CDR3 sequences; roughly 3.2% of them occurred a single time. The biggest ten clones account for about 3.5% of the sample.

For unsorted PBMC libraries, 2 million PBMCs were used after storage in RNAlater at -80 degrees C until RNA extraction. Multiple sclerosis patients were enrolled in a US clinical protocol evaluating disease progression by magnetic resonance imaging. Peripheral blood was subjected to Ficoll-Hypaque density gradient centrifugation to isolate PBMCs, which were then cryopreserved in liquid nitrogen. The record originates from a study of neurological immune-mediated disorders (dated by TCRdb to between 2018 and 2021). Concerning the study at large: Of the approximately 35 multiple sclerosis patients, about 31 had relapsing-remitting MS and 3 had secondary progressive MS. Alongside PBMC samples, the set of around 99 TCR-beta libraries contained longitudinal samples, technical triplicates, and paired CD4+ and CD8+ T-cell subsets that had been sorted. Peripheral blood TCR-beta repertoires from patients with HTLV-I-associated myelopathy (HAM/TSP), patients with multiple sclerosis, and healthy controls were compared in the study using UMI-based sequencing. The cohort comprised 68 subjects: roughly 15 HAM/TSP patients, 34 multiple sclerosis patients and approximately 20 healthy controls. The research as a whole found: Repertoires from 18 of 34 MS patients were grouped by phylogenetic analysis into a cluster of related CDR3 sequences, suggesting a possible repertoire-level signature. The MS cluster showed no association with clinical or MRI features, and the authors stated that larger cohorts are needed. The highest TCR clonal expansion was observed in HAM/TSP patients, whereas the lowest was observed in MS patients, even when compared with healthy controls. No identical CDR3 amino acid sequences were found to be shared among expanded clones across subjects, suggesting that TCR-beta repertoires were private in all groups.

The source is a man aged 35 to 55 with multiple sclerosis. The specimen sequenced was PBMCs.

CDR3 sequence: CASSYRDGGYEQYF. The nucleotide sequence reads as follows: TGTGCCAGCAGTTACCGGGACGGAGGTTACGAGCAGTACTTC. Rearrangement joined TRBV6-5 to TRBJ2-7, with a tentative D call of TRBD1 or TRBD2, each matching 5 bases. V drops 2 bases and J drops 4 bases, leaving 12 bases in between. The CDR1 and CDR2 encoded by the germline V gene are MNHEY and SVGAGI. The CDR3 goes from the cysteine to the phenylalanine over 14 residues. The sequence is cut down to CDR3 DNA, 42 bases in frame from base 1.